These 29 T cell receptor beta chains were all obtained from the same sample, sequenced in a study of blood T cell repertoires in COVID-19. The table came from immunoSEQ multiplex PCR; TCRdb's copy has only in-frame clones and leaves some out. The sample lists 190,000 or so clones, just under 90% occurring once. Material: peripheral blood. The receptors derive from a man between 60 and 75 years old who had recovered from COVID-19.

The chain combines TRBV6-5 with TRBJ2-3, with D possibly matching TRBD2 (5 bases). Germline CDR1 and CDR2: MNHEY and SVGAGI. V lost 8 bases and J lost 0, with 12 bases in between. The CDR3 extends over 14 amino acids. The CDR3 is CASAGGISTDTQYF. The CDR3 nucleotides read TGTGCCAGCGCGGGTGGAATAAGCACAGATACGCAGTATTTT.

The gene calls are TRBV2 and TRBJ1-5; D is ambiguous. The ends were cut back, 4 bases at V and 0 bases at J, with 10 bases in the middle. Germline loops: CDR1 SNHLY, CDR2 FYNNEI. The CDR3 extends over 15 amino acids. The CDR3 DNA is TGTGCCAGCAGTGCGGCCGGGAATAGCAATCAGCCCCAGCATTTT. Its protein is CASSAAGNSNQPQHF.

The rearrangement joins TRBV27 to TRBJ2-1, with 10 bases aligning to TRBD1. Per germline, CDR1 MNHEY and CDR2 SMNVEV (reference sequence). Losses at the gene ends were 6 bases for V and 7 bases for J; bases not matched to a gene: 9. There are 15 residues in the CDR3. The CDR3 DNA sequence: TGTGCCAGCAGCTTACTTCCGGGACAGGGGAATGAGCAGTTCTTC. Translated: CASSLLPGQGNEQFF.

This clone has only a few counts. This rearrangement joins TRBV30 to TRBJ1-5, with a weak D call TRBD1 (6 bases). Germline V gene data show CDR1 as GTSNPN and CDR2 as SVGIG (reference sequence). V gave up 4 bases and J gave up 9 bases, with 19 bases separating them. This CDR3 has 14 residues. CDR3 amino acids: CAWTYTQGSRPQHF. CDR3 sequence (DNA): TGTGCCTGGACTTATACTCAGGGGTCTCGGCCCCAGCATTTT.

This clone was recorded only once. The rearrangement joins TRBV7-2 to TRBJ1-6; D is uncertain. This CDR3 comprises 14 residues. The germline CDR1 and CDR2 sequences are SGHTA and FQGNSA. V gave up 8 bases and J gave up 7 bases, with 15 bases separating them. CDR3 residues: CASGNSSRNSPLHF. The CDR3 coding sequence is TGTGCCAGCGGCAACAGTAGTCGAAATTCACCCCTCCACTTT.

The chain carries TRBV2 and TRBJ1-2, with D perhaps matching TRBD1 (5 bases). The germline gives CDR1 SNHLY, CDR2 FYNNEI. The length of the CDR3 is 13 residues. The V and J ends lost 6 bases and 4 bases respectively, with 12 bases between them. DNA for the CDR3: TGTGCCAGCAGCGTGACAGAATTCTATGGCTACACCTTC. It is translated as CASSVTEFYGYTF.

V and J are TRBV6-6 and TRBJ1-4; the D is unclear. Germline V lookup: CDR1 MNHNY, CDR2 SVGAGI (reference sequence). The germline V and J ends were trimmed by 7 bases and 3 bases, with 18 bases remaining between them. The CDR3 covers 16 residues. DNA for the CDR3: TGTGCCAGCAATTATCGGCGGGGTACCTCTAATGAAAAACTGTTTTTT. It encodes CASNYRRGTSNEKLFF.

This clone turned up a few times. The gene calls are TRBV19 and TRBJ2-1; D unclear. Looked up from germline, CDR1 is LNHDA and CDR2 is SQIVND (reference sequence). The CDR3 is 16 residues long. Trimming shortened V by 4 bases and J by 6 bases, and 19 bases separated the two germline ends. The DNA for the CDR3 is TGTGCCAGTAGTACCAACCGCGCGGCGGTACGCAATGAGCAGTTCTTC. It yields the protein CASSTNRAAVRNEQFF. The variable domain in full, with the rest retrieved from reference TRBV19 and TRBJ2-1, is DGGITQSPKYLFRKEGQNVTLSCEQNLNHDAMYWYRQDPGQGLRLIYYSQIVNDFQKGDIAEGYSVSREKKESFPLTVTSAQKNPTAFYLCASSTNRAAVRNEQFFGPGTRLTVL.

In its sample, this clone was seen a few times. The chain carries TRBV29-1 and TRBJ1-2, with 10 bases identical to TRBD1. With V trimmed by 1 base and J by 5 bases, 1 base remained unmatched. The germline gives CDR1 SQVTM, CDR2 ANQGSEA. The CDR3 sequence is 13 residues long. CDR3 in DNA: TGCAGCGTTGAAGGGACAGGGGGTTATGGCTACACCTTC. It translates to CSVEGTGGYGYTF.

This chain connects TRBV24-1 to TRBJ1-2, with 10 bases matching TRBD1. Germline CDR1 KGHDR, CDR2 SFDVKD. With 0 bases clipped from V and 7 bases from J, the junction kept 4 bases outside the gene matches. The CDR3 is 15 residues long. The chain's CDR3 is CATSDLATGGGGYTF. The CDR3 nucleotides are TGTGCCACCAGTGATTTGGCGACAGGGGGCGGTGGCTACACCTTC.

For the CDR3, the DNA is TGCGCCAGCAGATCGGATCCTAGCAGGTACGAGCAGTACTTC. Its translation: CASRSDPSRYEQYF. The chain recombines TRBV5-1 with TRBJ2-7, with D tentatively TRBD2 (5 bases). The germline V gene has CDR1 SGHRS and CDR2 YFSETQ. Deletions cut 5 bases from V and 4 bases from J, with 16 bases between. The CDR3 runs 14 residues.

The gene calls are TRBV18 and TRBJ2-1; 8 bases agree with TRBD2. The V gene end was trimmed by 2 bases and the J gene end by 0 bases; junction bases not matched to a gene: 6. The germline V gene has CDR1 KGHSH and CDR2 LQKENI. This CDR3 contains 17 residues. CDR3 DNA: TGTGCCAGCTCACCAAGGACTAGCAGTAGCTCCTACAATGAGCAGTTCTTC. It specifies CASSPRTSSSSYNEQFF. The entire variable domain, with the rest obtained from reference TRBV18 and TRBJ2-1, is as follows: NAGVMQNPRHLVRRRGQEARLRCSPMKGHSHVYWYRQLPEEGLKFMVYLQKENIIDESGMPKERFSAEFPKEGPSILRIQQVVRGDSAAYFCASSPRTSSSSYNEQFFGPGTRLTVL.

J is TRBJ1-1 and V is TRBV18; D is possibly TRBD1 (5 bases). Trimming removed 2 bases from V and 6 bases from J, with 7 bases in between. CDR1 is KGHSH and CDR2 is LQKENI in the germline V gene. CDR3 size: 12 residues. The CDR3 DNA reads TGTGCCAGCTCACCAGCGGGGCCTGAAGCTTTCTTT. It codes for CASSPAGPEAFF.

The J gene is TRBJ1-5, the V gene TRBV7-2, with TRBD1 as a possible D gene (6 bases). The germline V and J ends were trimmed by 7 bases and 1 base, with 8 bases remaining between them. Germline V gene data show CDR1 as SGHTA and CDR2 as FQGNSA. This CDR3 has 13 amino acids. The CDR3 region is CASNRDSNQPQHF. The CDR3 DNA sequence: TGTGCCAGCAACAGGGACAGCAATCAGCCCCAGCATTTT.

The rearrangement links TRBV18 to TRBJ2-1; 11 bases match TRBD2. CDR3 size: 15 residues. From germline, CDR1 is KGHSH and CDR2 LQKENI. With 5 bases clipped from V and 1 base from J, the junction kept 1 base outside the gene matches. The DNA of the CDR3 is TGTGCCAGCTCAACTAGCGGGAGTTCCTACAATGAGCAGTTCTTC. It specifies CASSTSGSSYNEQFF.

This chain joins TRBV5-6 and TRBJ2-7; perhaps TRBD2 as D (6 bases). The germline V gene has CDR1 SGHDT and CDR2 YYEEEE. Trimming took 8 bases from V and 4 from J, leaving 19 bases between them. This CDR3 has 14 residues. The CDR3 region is CASLRRGAGYEQYF. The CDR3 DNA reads TGTGCCAGTCTCCGAAGAGGGGCGGGGTACGAGCAGTACTTC.

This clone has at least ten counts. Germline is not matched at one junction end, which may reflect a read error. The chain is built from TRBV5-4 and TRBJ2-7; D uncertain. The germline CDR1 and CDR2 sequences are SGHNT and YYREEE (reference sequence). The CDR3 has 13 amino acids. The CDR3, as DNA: TGTGCCAGCAGCTTTGTGAGCTCCGACGAGCAGTACTTC. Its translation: CASSFVSSDEQYF.

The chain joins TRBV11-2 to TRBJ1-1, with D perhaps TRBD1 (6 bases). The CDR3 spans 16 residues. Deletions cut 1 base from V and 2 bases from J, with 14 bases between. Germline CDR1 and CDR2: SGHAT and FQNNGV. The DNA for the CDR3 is TGTGCCAGCAGCTTAGCTTTAGGGGGTCTTAACACTGAAGCTTTCTTT. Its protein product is CASSLALGGLNTEAFF.

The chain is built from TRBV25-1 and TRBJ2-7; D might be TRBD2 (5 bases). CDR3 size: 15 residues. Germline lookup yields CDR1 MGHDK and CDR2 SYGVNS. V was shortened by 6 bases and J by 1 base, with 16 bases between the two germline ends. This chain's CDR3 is CASSGGTVVSYEQYF. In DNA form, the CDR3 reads TGTGCCAGCAGCGGAGGTACAGTCGTATCCTACGAGCAGTACTTC.

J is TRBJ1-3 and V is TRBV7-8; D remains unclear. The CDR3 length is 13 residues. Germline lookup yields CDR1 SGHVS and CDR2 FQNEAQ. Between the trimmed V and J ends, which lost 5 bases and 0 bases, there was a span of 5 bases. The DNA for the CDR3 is TGTGCCAGCAGCAGTAGCTCTGGAAACACCATATATTTT. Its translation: CASSSSSGNTIYF.

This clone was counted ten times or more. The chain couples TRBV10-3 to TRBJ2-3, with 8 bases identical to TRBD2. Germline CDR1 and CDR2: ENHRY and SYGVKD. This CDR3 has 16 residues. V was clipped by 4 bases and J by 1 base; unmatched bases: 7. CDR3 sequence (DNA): TGTGCCATCAGTGCCCCGGGGGGGTCCGGCACAGATACGCAGTATTTT. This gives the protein CAISAPGGSGTDTQYF.

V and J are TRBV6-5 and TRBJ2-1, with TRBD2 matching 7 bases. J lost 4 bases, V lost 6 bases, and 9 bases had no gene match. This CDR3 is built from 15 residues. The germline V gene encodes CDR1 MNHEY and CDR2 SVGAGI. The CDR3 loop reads CASSLGGTQYNEQFF. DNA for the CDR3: TGTGCCAGCAGCCTCGGGGGGACGCAATACAATGAGCAGTTCTTC.

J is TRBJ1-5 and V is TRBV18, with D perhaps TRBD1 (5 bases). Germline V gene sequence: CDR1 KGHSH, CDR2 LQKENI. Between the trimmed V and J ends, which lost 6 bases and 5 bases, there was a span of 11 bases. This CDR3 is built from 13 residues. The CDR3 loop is CASSDLRDQPQHF. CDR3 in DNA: TGTGCCAGCTCGGACCTCAGGGATCAGCCCCAGCATTTT.

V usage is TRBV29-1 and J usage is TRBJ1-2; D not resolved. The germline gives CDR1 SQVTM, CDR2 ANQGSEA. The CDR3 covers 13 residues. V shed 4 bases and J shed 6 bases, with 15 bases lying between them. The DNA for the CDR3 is TGCAGCGTTGTCCAGGCCAGAGCCAATGGCTACACCTTC. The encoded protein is CSVVQARANGYTF.

This CDR3 is CASSSFGTANTEAFF. CDR3 bases: TGTGCCAGCAGTTCCTTTGGGACAGCCAACACTGAAGCTTTCTTT. V and J are TRBV27 and TRBJ1-1; 7 nucleotides align to TRBD1. Germline CDR1 is MNHEY and CDR2 is SMNVEV (reference sequence). The J segment lost 2 bases and the V segment lost 4 bases, leaving 7 bases of the junction unmatched. This CDR3 is 15 amino acids long.

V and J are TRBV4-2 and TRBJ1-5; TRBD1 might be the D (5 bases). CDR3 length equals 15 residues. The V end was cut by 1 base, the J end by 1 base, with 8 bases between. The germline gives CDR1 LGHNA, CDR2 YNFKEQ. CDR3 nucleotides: TGTGCCAGCAGCCAAGGACAGTCCAGCAATCAGCCCCAGCATTTT. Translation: CASSQGQSSNQPQHF.

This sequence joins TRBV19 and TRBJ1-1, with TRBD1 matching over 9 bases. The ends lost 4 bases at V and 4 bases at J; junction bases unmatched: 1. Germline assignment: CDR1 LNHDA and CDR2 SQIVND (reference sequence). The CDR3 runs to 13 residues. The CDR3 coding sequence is TGTGCCAGTAGTAGGGACAGGGTCACTGAAGCTTTCTTT. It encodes CASSRDRVTEAFF.

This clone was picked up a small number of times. CDR3 nucleotide sequence: TGTGCCAGCAGCTTACAGGGGGCGGTCCACGAGCAGTACTTC. Its translation is CASSLQGAVHEQYF. The chain recombines TRBV5-4 with TRBJ2-7, with 9 positions matching TRBD1. In germline, CDR1 is SGHNT, CDR2 YYREEE (reference sequence). V lost 2 bases and J lost 5; bases outside the gene matches: 5. The CDR3 sequence is 14 residues long.

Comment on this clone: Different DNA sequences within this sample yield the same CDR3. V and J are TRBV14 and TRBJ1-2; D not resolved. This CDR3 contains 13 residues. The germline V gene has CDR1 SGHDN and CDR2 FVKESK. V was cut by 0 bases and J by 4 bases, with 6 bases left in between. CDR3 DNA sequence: TGTGCCAGCAGCCAAGATCGGGTCTATGGCTACACCTTC. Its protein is CASSQDRVYGYTF.